This passage covers 29 T cell receptor beta chains from one sample sequenced in a study of T cells after yellow fever vaccination. From the 5' RACE reads, TCRdb called clonotypes with MiXCR, one entry per CDR3 protein. The sample has some 120,000 distinct CDR3 sequences; under 9% are singletons. The sequencing used CD8+ T cells sorted from PBMCs, collected on the day of the yellow fever booster vaccination. The receptors stem from a young man who received the YFV17D yellow fever vaccine.

The chain carries TRBV12-3 or TRBV12-4 and TRBJ1-1; TRBD1 agrees at 8 bases. J was trimmed by 2 bases and V by 4 bases; bases with no gene match: 6. This CDR3 has 15 amino acids. The CDR3 spells CASSSGPGGNTEAFF. The CDR3 DNA sequence: TGTGCCAGCAGTTCCGGCCCAGGGGGCAACACTGAAGCTTTCTTT.

This clonotype was counted a few times. This rearrangement joins TRBV12-3 or TRBV12-4 to TRBJ2-3, with 7 positions matching TRBD1. The CDR3 consists of 14 residues. With 6 bases clipped from V and 4 bases from J, the junction kept 7 bases outside the gene matches. The CDR3 here is CASRPTGNADTQYF. In DNA, the CDR3 is TGTGCCAGCAGGCCGACAGGGAATGCAGATACGCAGTATTTT.

This clonotype was seen only a few times. The chain couples TRBV4-2 to TRBJ1-1; D is unresolved. The CDR3 is made up of 13 amino acids. Germline lookup yields CDR1 LGHNA and CDR2 YNFKEQ. Deletions cut 6 bases from V and 7 bases from J, with 15 bases between. CDR3 residues: CASRGIPGLEAFF. CDR3 nucleotides: TGTGCCAGCAGAGGGATACCGGGCCTTGAAGCTTTCTTT.

This clonotype was counted between two and nine times. The chain employs TRBV4-1 and TRBJ2-7, with a weak D call TRBD1 (5 bases). With 0 bases removed from V and 2 bases from J, the gap between germline ends came to 11 bases. Per the germline V gene, CDR1 is MGHRA and CDR2 is YSYEKL. The CDR3 totals 15 residues. The CDR3 region is CASSQEPGSTYEQYF. The CDR3 region has the DNA TGCGCCAGCAGCCAAGAGCCAGGGTCAACCTACGAGCAGTACTTC.

The sample holds a few counts of this clonotype. The junction departs from the called germline gene at one end, perhaps through a read error. This chain uses TRBV7-9 with TRBJ2-5; D is perhaps TRBD2 (7 bases). Germline V lookup: CDR1 SEHNR, CDR2 FQNEAQ (reference sequence). The CDR3 loop spans 13 amino acids. The CDR3 sequence: CAGSFGGRETQYF. The CDR3 DNA reads as TGTGCCGGCAGCTTCGGGGGGCGGGAGACCCAGTACTTC.

This clonotype has a handful of counts. The chain has TRBV18 and TRBJ2-1; D ambiguous. CDR1 KGHSH and CDR2 LQKENI come from the germline V gene. The V end lost 5 bases, the J end lost 5 bases, and 7 bases lay between the germline ends. The length of the CDR3 is 12 residues. The CDR3 region has the DNA TGTGCCAGCTCAACAGAAAACAATGAGCAGTTCTTC. The encoded protein is CASSTENNEQFF.

This sequence joins TRBV10-3 and TRBJ2-7, with 9 nucleotides matching TRBD1. The CDR3 consists of 12 residues. Germline loops: CDR1 ENHRY, CDR2 SYGVKD. V shed 4 bases, J shed 5 bases, and the junction held 0 bases outside the gene matches. The CDR3 reads CAISGTGDEQYV. In DNA, the CDR3 is TGTGCCATCAGTGGGACAGGGGACGAGCAGTACGTC.

In this sample, this clonotype turned up a few times. This chain joins TRBV3-1 and TRBJ1-2, with TRBD1 as a possible D gene (5 bases). CDR1 is LGHDT, CDR2 YNNKEL, per germline (reference sequence). This CDR3 has 15 amino acids. V lost 1 base to trimming and J lost 4 bases, with 13 bases between them. The CDR3 is CASSQVTGPFYGYTF. Here the CDR3 DNA reads TGTGCCAGCAGCCAAGTTACGGGACCCTTCTATGGCTACACCTTC.

This clonotype came up many times. The chain couples TRBV2 to TRBJ2-7, with D perhaps TRBD1 (5 bases). Germline assignment: CDR1 SNHLY and CDR2 FYNNEI. Trimming cost V 9 bases and J 0 bases, with 6 bases left between them. The CDR3 length is 11 residues. The CDR3 loop reads CASDSSYEQYV. The CDR3 DNA is TGTGCCAGTGACAGCTCCTACGAGCAGTACGTC.

This chain connects TRBV24-1 to TRBJ2-7; D remains ambiguous. Germline assignment: CDR1 KGHDR and CDR2 SFDVKD. The V gene lost 3 bases and the J gene lost 1 base, with 6 bases spanning the gap. This CDR3 region has 13 residues. DNA of the CDR3: TGTGCCACCAGTGATGGGAATTCCTACGAGCAGTACTTC. Protein sequence: CATSDGNSYEQYF.

This clonotype occurred a few times. The V gene is TRBV6-5, the J gene TRBJ1-2, with TRBD1 matching 11 bases. Germline-derived CDR1 and CDR2 are MNHEY and SVGAGI. The CDR3 is 14 residues long. V trimming: 6 bases; J trimming: 6 bases; junction bases outside the gene matches: 6. CDR3 DNA: TGTGCCAGCAGCAGCGGGACAGGGGGGCATGGCTACACCTTC. It yields the protein CASSSGTGGHGYTF.

This chain's CDR3 is CASSFGGHVEQFF. In nucleotides, the CDR3 is TGTGCCAGCAGTTTTGGGGGACACGTGGAGCAGTTCTTC. The gene calls are TRBV27 and TRBJ2-1, with a tentative D call TRBD1 (6 bases). Deletions cut 3 bases from V and 10 bases from J, with 13 bases between. From germline, CDR1 is MNHEY and CDR2 SMNVEV (reference sequence). The length of the CDR3 is 13 residues.

V gene TRBV7-8 combines with J gene TRBJ1-2; D may be TRBD1 (6 bases). The CDR3 is made up of 16 amino acids. V lost 0 bases to trimming and J lost 3 bases, with 14 bases between them. Germline CDR1 reads SGHVS; CDR2 reads FQNEAQ. The CDR3 coding sequence is TGTGCCAGCAGCTTAGCAGGAGGTGGGGGCGACTATGGCTACACCTTC. Its translation: CASSLAGGGGDYGYTF.

This chain uses TRBV4-3 with TRBJ2-7, with D perhaps matching TRBD2 (5 bases). The CDR3 runs to 15 residues. The V gene's germline CDR1 is LGHNA and CDR2 YSLEER. Trimming removed 3 bases from V and 2 bases from J, with 14 bases in between. Written as DNA, the CDR3 is TGCGCCAGCAGCCAGAAGGATCGGGGAGCCTACGAGCAGTACTTC. Translated: CASSQKDRGAYEQYF.

V and J are TRBV24-1 and TRBJ2-2; D remains unclear. V lost 6 bases, J lost 0 bases, and 1 base lay in between. Germline values: CDR1 KGHDR, CDR2 SFDVKD. The CDR3 loop spans 12 amino acids. The DNA of the CDR3 is TGTGCCACCAGTCCGAACACCGGGGAGCTGTTTTTT. This codes for CATSPNTGELFF.

The chain uses TRBV9 and TRBJ2-1; D is uncertain. The V gene lost 0 bases and the J gene lost 0 bases, with 13 bases spanning the gap. Germline V CDR1 and CDR2: SGDLS, YYNGEE. The CDR3 sequence is 17 residues long. The CDR3 reads CASSVGDGMVSYNEQFF. DNA for the CDR3: TGTGCCAGCAGCGTAGGTGATGGGATGGTCTCCTACAATGAGCAGTTCTTC.

This clonotype came up a few times. V is TRBV2 and J is TRBJ2-2; 7 bases map to TRBD2. Germline loops: CDR1 SNHLY, CDR2 FYNNEI. The V segment lost 3 bases and the J segment 0 bases; nucleotides outside the gene matches: 1. The CDR3 runs to 15 residues. The CDR3 protein is CASSDRGANTGELFF. The CDR3 nucleotides are TGTGCCAGCAGTGATCGGGGGGCGAACACCGGGGAGCTGTTTTTT.

This clonotype was seen more than once but under ten times. The chain uses TRBV7-6 and TRBJ2-7; the match to TRBD1 covers 12 bases. CDR1 is SGHVS, CDR2 FNYEAQ, per germline. V lost 0 bases and J lost 5; bases outside the gene matches: 2. The CDR3 covers 15 residues. CDR3 sequence (DNA): TGTGCCAGCAGCTTAGCGGGACAGGGGGCTGACGAGCAGTACTTC. It translates to CASSLAGQGADEQYF.

This clonotype was picked up a small number of times. The chain uses TRBV4-1 and TRBJ1-6; weak D call: TRBD1 (6 bases). Germline CDR1 is MGHRA and CDR2 is YSYEKL. V was cut by 1 base and J by 6 bases, with 10 bases left in between. This CDR3 is 15 amino acids long. CDR3 sequence (DNA): TGCGCCAGCAGCCAAGTTGACAGGTCTAATTCACCCCTCCACTTT. Translated, it gives CASSQVDRSNSPLHF.

The table lists this clonotype with a few counts. V and J are TRBV27 and TRBJ2-2; 10 bases agree with TRBD2. V lost 6 bases and J lost 5; bases outside the gene matches: 18. Germline CDR1 and CDR2: MNHEY and SMNVEV (reference sequence). The CDR3 has 19 residues. The CDR3 bases are TGTGCCAGCAGCCCCTCAGGTCGAGCGGGGGGGCCGGGGACCGGGGAGCTGTTTTTT. Translated, it gives CASSPSGRAGGPGTGELFF.

V and J are TRBV12-3 or TRBV12-4 and TRBJ2-1; D is possibly TRBD2 (7 bases). The length of the CDR3 is 16 residues. V lost 6 bases, J lost 4 bases, and 19 bases lay in between. CDR3 loop: CASRTLRGAGYNEQFF. The CDR3 DNA sequence: TGTGCCAGCAGGACCCTTCGGGGGGCGGGGTACAATGAGCAGTTCTTC.

V usage is TRBV16 and J usage is TRBJ1-1; D gene ambiguous. CDR1 is KGHSY and CDR2 is FQNENV in the germline V gene. The CDR3 is 14 amino acids. Trimming took off 1 base at V and 0 bases at J, with 6 bases between the two ends. CDR3 DNA: TGTGCCAGCAGCCAATACAGATTGAACACTGAAGCTTTCTTT. Translating it yields CASSQYRLNTEAFF.

This clonotype was recorded many times. The chain recombines TRBV4-3 with TRBJ2-7, with D possibly being TRBD2 (5 bases). The CDR3 extends over 15 amino acids. CDR1 and CDR2 (germline): LGHNA, YSLEER. Trimming shortened V by 4 bases and J by 5 bases, and 18 bases separated the two germline ends. CDR3 protein: CASSPSGGLGDEQYF. CDR3 DNA sequence: TGCGCCAGCAGCCCGTCGGGCGGACTTGGCGACGAGCAGTACTTC.

Many counts were recorded for this clonotype. The chain joins TRBV7-9 to TRBJ1-1, with D perhaps TRBD1 (6 bases). In germline, CDR1 is SEHNR, CDR2 FQNEAQ (reference sequence). The CDR3 length is 14 residues. Trimming pared 1 base from V and 4 bases from J, leaving 10 bases between. CDR3 amino acids: CASSLGGPGTEAFF. The CDR3 coding sequence is TGTGCCAGCAGCTTAGGGGGGCCAGGCACTGAAGCTTTCTTT.

This chain connects TRBV7-6 to TRBJ2-5; D ambiguous. The CDR3 loop spans 16 amino acids. The V gene lost 5 bases and the J gene lost 5 bases, with 21 bases spanning the gap. From germline, CDR1 is SGHVS and CDR2 FNYEAQ. The CDR3 protein is CASSQSTQDYTETQYF. The CDR3 DNA sequence: TGTGCCAGCAGCCAATCCACGCAGGATTACACGGAGACCCAGTACTTC.

This chain joins TRBV7-9 and TRBJ2-7, with unresolved D. Germline CDR1 and CDR2: SEHNR and FQNEAQ (reference sequence). Trimming took off 3 bases at V and 2 bases at J, with 11 bases between the two ends. The CDR3 sequence is 14 residues long. The CDR3 spells CASSFQDGTYEQYF. CDR3 DNA: TGTGCCAGCAGCTTTCAGGACGGTACCTACGAGCAGTACTTC.

The sample holds a few counts of this clonotype. The V call is TRBV9, the J call TRBJ2-5; D is unresolved. V was cut by 3 bases and J by 0 bases, with 9 bases left in between. The CDR3 is 14 amino acids. From germline, CDR1 is SGDLS and CDR2 YYNGEE. The CDR3 DNA follows: TGTGCCAGCAGCGCCGCCTGGGACCAAGAGACCCAGTACTTC. Encoded protein: CASSAAWDQETQYF.

The rearrangement uses TRBV4-1 and TRBJ2-1; TRBD2 agrees at 8 bases. The CDR3 contains 18 residues. With V trimmed by 1 base and J by 0 bases, 8 bases remained unmatched. CDR1 is MGHRA, CDR2 YSYEKL, per germline. The CDR3 is CASSQAAGGWSSYNEQFF. The CDR3 DNA is TGCGCCAGCAGCCAAGCGGCGGGGGGCTGGAGCTCCTACAATGAGCAGTTCTTC.

V and J are TRBV6-2 or TRBV6-3 and TRBJ2-3; D unclear. CDR1 MNHEY and CDR2 SVGEGT come from the germline V gene. The CDR3 spans 13 residues. The ends were cut back, 6 bases at V and 2 bases at J, with 9 bases in the middle. The CDR3 here is CASSPFATDTQYF. In DNA form, the CDR3 reads TGTGCCAGCAGCCCCTTCGCCACAGATACGCAGTATTTT.